One and the same sample provided the 11 T cell receptor beta chains below, sequenced in a study of T-cell reconstitution after alpha-beta-depleted transplantation in children. TCRbeta library construction was performed incorporating unique molecular identifiers. One entry per CDR3 protein results from TCRdb running MiXCR on the PCR reads. The sample yields some 840,000 distinct CDR3 sequences, 16% seen once. The sequencing used PBMCs, mostly from graft donor cells, collected 360 days after TCRalphabeta/CD19-depleted stem cell transplant. The receptors were sampled from a male patient aged 5 to 17 who had a stem cell transplant for acute lymphoblastic leukemia, so the T cells may come from the graft donor.

The chain combines TRBV20-1 with TRBJ2-4; D may be TRBD2 (6 bases). This CDR3 contains 15 residues. V was pared by 0 bases and J by 2 bases, with 11 bases between. CDR1 and CDR2 from the germline V gene are DFQATT and SNEGSKA (reference sequence). The CDR3 sequence: CSARDWRDPKNIQYF. Written as DNA, the CDR3 is TGCAGTGCTAGAGATTGGCGGGATCCCAAAAACATTCAGTACTTC.

This clonotype was recorded a few times. V and J are TRBV12-3 or TRBV12-4 and TRBJ2-4; D unresolved. The CDR3 extends over 16 amino acids. V shed 2 bases and J shed 0 bases, with 11 bases lying between them. CDR3 residues: CASSLTITLAKNIQYF. The CDR3 DNA reads TGTGCCAGCAGTTTAACAATAACGTTAGCCAAAAACATTCAGTACTTC.

This clonotype was seen ten or more times. This rearrangement joins TRBV29-1 to TRBJ2-2; weak D call: TRBD1 (6 bases). CDR1 SQVTM and CDR2 ANQGSEA come from the germline V gene. This CDR3 is built from 13 residues. V was clipped by 6 bases and J by 7 bases, with 15 bases between them. This CDR3 is CSVYRTDVGELFF. CDR3 nucleotide sequence: TGCAGCGTATATCGGACAGACGTCGGGGAGCTGTTTTTT.

The sample holds a few counts of this clonotype. The rearrangement joins TRBV12-5 to TRBJ1-2; D is unresolved. CDR1 LGHNT and CDR2 FRNRAP come from the germline V gene. The CDR3 runs 16 residues. With 2 bases removed from V and 4 bases from J, the gap between germline ends came to 17 bases. This chain's CDR3 is CASGLTPGELFYGYTF. The CDR3 DNA sequence: TGTGCTAGTGGTTTGACCCCGGGTGAGCTCTTCTATGGCTACACCTTC.

This chain uses TRBV5-1 with TRBJ2-3; D gene unclear. CDR1 is SGHRS, CDR2 YFSETQ, per germline. V lost 5 bases, J lost 0 bases, and 13 bases lay in between. This CDR3 region has 15 residues. CDR3 sequence (DNA): TGCGCCAGCAGTTTAAGTATTACTAGCACAGATACGCAGTATTTT. Translating gives CASSLSITSTDTQYF.

This clonotype was seen only a few times. The V and J genes are TRBV12-3 or TRBV12-4 and TRBJ2-1; 8 bases are a match to TRBD2. The CDR3 consists of 14 residues. J was trimmed by 9 bases and V by 2 bases; bases with no gene match: 6. As DNA, the CDR3 is TGTGCCAGCAGTTTAAACGGGAGGGCACTTGAGCAGTTCTTC. Protein sequence: CASSLNGRALEQFF.

This clonotype was detected once. The chain combines TRBV2 with TRBJ1-5; 7 nucleotides line up with TRBD1. The CDR3 totals 13 residues. J gave up 7 bases and V 6 bases, and 6 bases lay outside the gene matches. CDR1 and CDR2 from the germline V gene are SNHLY and FYNNEI. In DNA, the CDR3 is TGTGCCAGCAGCACGGACAGGAGACAGCCCCAGCATTTT. Encoded protein: CASSTDRRQPQHF. The whole variable domain, remainder taken from reference TRBV2 and TRBJ1-5, is EPEVTQTPSHQVTQMGQEVILRCVPISNHLYFYWYRQILGQKVEFLVSFYNNEISEKSEIFDDQFSVERPDGSNFTLKIRSTKLEDSAMYFCASSTDRRQPQHFGDGTRLSIL.

This clonotype was detected a few times. This chain joins TRBV6-4 and TRBJ2-1; maybe TRBD2 (5 bases). V lost 7 bases, J lost 2 bases, and 18 bases lay in between. CDR1 MRHNA and CDR2 SNTAGT come from the germline V gene. The CDR3 spans 16 residues. The CDR3 DNA reads as TGTGCCAGCAAACGGAGAGAGGGCACCCCCTACAATGAGCAGTTCTTC. This codes for CASKRREGTPYNEQFF.

The chain recombines TRBV5-1 with TRBJ1-2; 11 nucleotides agree with TRBD1. Germline V lookup: CDR1 SGHRS, CDR2 YFSETQ. Trimming at V came to 3 bases and at J to 8 bases, leaving 6 bases not matched to a gene. The CDR3 sequence is 14 residues long. The CDR3 bases are TGCGCCAGCAGCTGGACAGGGGGCTCTGACGGCTACACCTTC. Protein product: CASSWTGGSDGYTF.

This clonotype has at least ten counts. The rearrangement joins TRBV29-1 to TRBJ1-2; no clear D. The CDR3 loop spans 13 amino acids. V was pared by 5 bases and J by 0 bases, with 10 bases between. The germline gives CDR1 SQVTM, CDR2 ANQGSEA. Here the CDR3 DNA reads TGCAGCGTTCAGGTCTCAGCTAACTATGGCTACACCTTC. Amino acids: CSVQVSANYGYTF.

This clonotype was seen a few times. The chain links TRBV20-1 to TRBJ2-4; 7 positions agree with TRBD1. Trimming took 3 bases from V and 0 from J; bases not matched to a gene: 5. Germline V gene data show CDR1 as DFQATT and CDR2 as SNEGSKA (reference sequence). This CDR3 is built from 15 residues. The CDR3: CSASSTGEAKNIQYF. CDR3 bases: TGCAGTGCTAGTAGCACAGGGGAAGCCAAAAACATTCAGTACTTC.